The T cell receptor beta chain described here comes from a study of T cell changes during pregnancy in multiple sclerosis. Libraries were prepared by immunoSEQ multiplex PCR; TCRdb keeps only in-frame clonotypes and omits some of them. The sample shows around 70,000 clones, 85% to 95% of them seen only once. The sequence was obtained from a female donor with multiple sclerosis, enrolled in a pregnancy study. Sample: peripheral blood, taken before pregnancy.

Here the CDR3 reads CASSLKQGIFEQYF. The CDR3, as DNA: TGTGCCAGCAGTTTAAAACAGGGGATCTTCGAGCAGTACTTC. The chain is built from TRBV27 and TRBJ2-7, with 7 bases aligning to TRBD1. Germline assignment: CDR1 MNHEY and CDR2 SMNVEV (reference sequence). The V gene end was trimmed by 2 bases and the J gene end by 6 bases; junction bases not matched to a gene: 7. The CDR3 sequence is 14 residues long.